The 32 T cell receptor beta chains given below trace back to one sample, sequenced in a study of glioma-infiltrating T cells. The iRepertoire nested amplicon-rescue multiplex PCR amplified TCR alpha and beta CDR3s from RNA. Using its own MiXCR run on the multiplex PCR reads, TCRdb lists one record per CDR3 protein. The sample includes roughly 350,000 distinct CDR3 sequences, roughly two fifths seen only once; the top ten take 9.5% to 15%. Source material: glioma tissue, nonneoplastic brain tissue, or PBMCs (not recorded which). The receptors shown here come from a human donor with low-grade glioma or glioblastoma, undergoing nonglioma brain surgery, or in good health (not recorded which).

As to this clonotype: Given a much more abundant clone one base away, this may be a read error. The CDR3 is CASSDTGTDADTQYF. DNA for the CDR3: TGTGCCAGCAGCGATACCGGGACTGACGCAGATACGCAGTATTTT. V and J are TRBV6-1 and TRBJ2-3; D is perhaps TRBD2 (6 bases). The CDR3 is 15 residues long. Per germline, CDR1 MNHNS and CDR2 SASEGT. V lost 6 bases, J lost 4 bases, and 17 bases lay in between.

V is TRBV6-1 and J is TRBJ1-5; 9 bases line up with TRBD1. Germline V CDR1 and CDR2: MNHNS, SASEGT. The CDR3 runs to 14 residues. The ends lost 10 bases at V and 6 bases at J; junction bases unmatched: 10. The CDR3 sequence is CAIPSTTGGQPQHF. The CDR3 nucleotides read TGTGCCATACCGTCGACGACAGGGGGTCAGCCCCAGCATTTT.

J is TRBJ1-1 and V is TRBV20-1, with unresolved D. There are 15 residues in the CDR3. The germline gives CDR1 DFQATT, CDR2 SNEGSKA (reference sequence). The V gene lost 2 bases and the J gene lost 1 base, with 14 bases spanning the gap. The CDR3 protein is CSARPFGDANTEAFF. The CDR3 region has the DNA TGCAGTGCTAGACCTTTTGGAGACGCGAACACTGAAGCTTTCTTT.

Ten or more counts support this clonotype. J is TRBJ1-2 and V is TRBV20-1; D remains ambiguous. Germline CDR1 and CDR2: DFQATT and SNEGSKA (reference sequence). The V gene lost 4 bases and the J gene lost 4 bases, with 13 bases spanning the gap. The CDR3 is 13 amino acids. For the CDR3, the DNA is TGCAGTGCTACAGAATCGGCCGGCTATGGCTACACCTTC. The encoded protein is CSATESAGYGYTF.

This clonotype was seen many times. The chain uses TRBV20-1 and TRBJ1-1; D not certain. There are 12 residues in the CDR3. CDR1 is DFQATT and CDR2 is SNEGSKA in the germline V gene (reference sequence). V lost 5 bases, J lost 3 bases, and 10 bases lay in between. CDR3 DNA: TGCAGTGCTGCGGGCTTTGACACTGAAGCTTTCTTT. It encodes CSAAGFDTEAFF.

This clonotype was counted many times. This chain joins TRBV28 and TRBJ2-3; 11 bases map to TRBD1. Unmatched junction bases numbered 0, after V lost 3 bases and J lost 4 bases. Germline V gene sequence: CDR1 MDHEN, CDR2 SYDVKM. This CDR3 has 14 amino acids. The CDR3 nucleotides read TGTGCCAGCAGTTTGGACAGGGGGCCAGATACGCAGTATTTT. This sequence encodes CASSLDRGPDTQYF.

The chain carries TRBV5-4 and TRBJ1-5, with a weak D call TRBD1 (5 bases). The CDR3 loop spans 16 amino acids. The V gene lost 0 bases and the J gene lost 0 bases, with 10 bases spanning the gap. The germline V gene encodes CDR1 SGHNT and CDR2 YYREEE (reference sequence). The CDR3 protein is CASSLGGGGSNQPQHF. For the CDR3, the DNA is TGTGCCAGCAGCTTGGGCGGCGGGGGTAGCAATCAGCCCCAGCATTTT.

A word on this clonotype: Being one base from a much bigger clone, this may be a read error. This chain uses TRBV27 with TRBJ2-7; D is uncertain. Germline lookup yields CDR1 MNHEY and CDR2 SMNVEV (reference sequence). The CDR3 consists of 12 residues. The CDR3 is CASSSGPYVQYF. The CDR3 coding sequence is TGTGCCAGCAGCTCAGGACCATACGTGCAGTACTTC.

This chain joins TRBV2 and TRBJ2-7; D possibly corresponds to TRBD1 (5 bases). The V gene's germline CDR1 is SNHLY and CDR2 FYNNEI. The CDR3 extends over 16 amino acids. V dropped 3 bases and J dropped 2 bases, with 17 bases sitting between them. CDR3 bases: TGTGCCAGCAGTGAGGGAAGAGGCAGGGCCACCTACGAGCAGTACTTC. The encoded protein is CASSEGRGRATYEQYF.

With regard to this clonotype: A much larger clone lies one base from this, so it may be a read error. The CDR3 here is CASSRIQGELFF. Written as DNA, the CDR3 is TGTGCCAGCAGTCGGATACAGGGTGAACTGTTTTTT. This chain uses TRBV27 with TRBJ1-4; D perhaps matches TRBD1 (6 bases). Deletions cut 5 bases from V and 12 bases from J, with 13 bases between. This CDR3 region has 12 residues. Per germline, CDR1 MNHEY and CDR2 SMNVEV (reference sequence).

This rearrangement joins TRBV29-1 to TRBJ1-1; maybe TRBD1 (5 bases). The V gene lost 6 bases and the J gene lost 3 bases, with 20 bases spanning the gap. This CDR3 has 15 amino acids. Germline CDR1 is SQVTM and CDR2 is ANQGSEA. As DNA, the CDR3 is TGCAGCGTCGCGGGAGGAAGGGGTGCGGACACTGAAGCTTTCTTT. Translation: CSVAGGRGADTEAFF. Combining the CDR3 with reference TRBV29-1 and TRBJ1-1 gives the whole variable domain SAVISQKPSRDICQRGTSLTIQCQVDSQVTMMFWYRQQPGQSLTLIATANQGSEATYESGFVIDKFPISRPNLTFSTLTVSNMSPEDSSIYLCSVAGGRGADTEAFFGQGTRLTVV.

This sequence joins TRBV7-9 and TRBJ2-7; weak D call: TRBD1 (6 bases). Germline V gene data show CDR1 as SEHNR and CDR2 as FQNEAQ (reference sequence). The CDR3 extends over 12 amino acids. V lost 5 bases to trimming and J lost 6 bases, with 11 bases between them. Here the CDR3 reads CASSTTGCEQYF. In nucleotides, the CDR3 is TGTGCCAGCAGCACGACAGGATGCGAGCAGTACTTC.

This clonotype was counted only a few times. The chain has TRBV20-1 and TRBJ1-5, with D possibly matching TRBD1 (5 bases). There are 14 residues in the CDR3. CDR1 is DFQATT, CDR2 SNEGSKA, per germline (reference sequence). Trimming pared 0 bases from V and 7 bases from J, leaving 13 bases between. The CDR3 sequence: CSARDRGSWQPQHF. CDR3 coding DNA: TGCAGTGCTAGAGACCGGGGCAGTTGGCAGCCCCAGCATTTT.

This clonotype appeared once. The junction differs from germline at one of its ends, possibly a read error. The chain carries TRBV15 and TRBJ2-3; 15 bases are shared with TRBD2. The CDR3 loop spans 19 amino acids. Germline CDR1 LNHNV, CDR2 YYDKDF (reference sequence). The chain's CDR3 is CATIRPGLAGGPGTDTQYF. In nucleotides, the CDR3 is TGTGCCACCATCAGACCCGGACTAGCGGGAGGGCCTGGCACAGATACGCAGTATTTT.

The chain carries TRBV20-1 and TRBJ2-3, with D perhaps given as TRBD1 or TRBD2 (5 bases each). Trimming left V 5 bases short and J 0 bases short, with 18 bases between. The CDR3 length is 16 residues. Germline-derived CDR1 and CDR2 are DFQATT and SNEGSKA (reference sequence). CDR3 in DNA: TGCAGTGCTCCCAACCGCCGGGGCGGAAGCACAGATACGCAGTATTTT. It codes for CSAPNRRGGSTDTQYF.

With respect to this clonotype: A much larger clone differs by one base, so this may be a read error. The gene calls are TRBV27 and TRBJ2-3; 11 bases are shared with TRBD2. The junction had 7 bases not matched to a gene; V was cut back by 6 bases and J by 2 bases. Germline V gene lookup returns CDR1 MNHEY and CDR2 SMNVEV (reference sequence). This CDR3 is 16 amino acids long. In nucleotides, the CDR3 is TGTGCCAGCAGAGTGGGACTAGCGGATTACACAGATACGCAGTATTTT. The encoded protein is CASRVGLADYTDTQYF.

This clonotype has only a few counts. V and J are TRBV4-3 and TRBJ2-1; either TRBD1 or TRBD2 may supply D (6 bases each). Germline lookup yields CDR1 LGHNA and CDR2 YSLEER. V shed 0 bases and J shed 0 bases, with 21 bases lying between them. The CDR3 runs 20 residues. The chain's CDR3 is CASSQDYPRGPDSSYNEQFF. The CDR3 bases are TGCGCCAGCAGCCAAGATTACCCCCGGGGGCCAGACAGCTCCTACAATGAGCAGTTCTTC.

Remarks on this clonotype: A much larger clonotype is one base distant, so this may be a read error. The chain uses TRBV6-2 or TRBV6-3 and TRBJ2-1; no reliable D call. CDR1 and CDR2 (germline): MNHEY, SVGEGT. The CDR3 runs 12 residues. V was cut by 3 bases and J by 11 bases, with 11 bases left in between. This CDR3 reads CASSYWRNKQFF. DNA of the CDR3: TGTGCCAGCAGTTATTGGAGAAATAAGCAGTTCTTC.

This clonotype was observed a few times. The gene calls are TRBV6-6 and TRBJ2-1; D possibly corresponds to TRBD2 (5 bases). The CDR3 length is 17 residues. Deletions cut 0 bases from V and 2 bases from J, with 14 bases between. Germline V lookup: CDR1 MNHNY, CDR2 SVGAGI (reference sequence). This CDR3 is CASSYSVWEKAYNEQFF. The DNA of the CDR3 is TGTGCCAGCAGTTACTCGGTGTGGGAGAAGGCCTACAATGAGCAGTTCTTC.

With respect to this clonotype: A much larger clone lies one base from this, so it may be a read error. The rearrangement uses TRBV27 and TRBJ2-1; TRBD2 matches at 14 bases. The junction had 7 bases not matched to a gene; V was cut back by 6 bases and J by 9 bases. The germline gives CDR1 MNHEY, CDR2 SMNVEV (reference sequence). The CDR3 spans 15 residues. The chain's CDR3 is CASSPGTSGSGEQFF. The CDR3 bases are TGTGCCAGCAGCCCCGGGACTAGCGGGAGCGGTGAGCAGTTCTTC.

There are many counts of this clonotype. The chain is built from TRBV6-5 and TRBJ2-3, with 12 nucleotides matching TRBD2. Losses at the gene ends were 7 bases for V and 4 bases for J; bases not matched to a gene: 6. Per germline, CDR1 MNHEY and CDR2 SVGAGI. The CDR3 runs to 15 residues. In DNA form, the CDR3 reads TGTGCCAGCACTACGACTAGCGGGAGCTCAGATACGCAGTATTTT. Its protein product is CASTTTSGSSDTQYF.

A word on this clonotype: This could be a read error, since a much larger clone is one nucleotide away. The DNA of the CDR3 is TGTGCCAGCAGTGTCCTGATCGGATTTTGTCCCTACAATGAGCAGTTCTTC. Translated, it gives CASSVLIGFCPYNEQFF. This chain links TRBV6-6 with TRBJ2-1, with D unresolved. Germline CDR1 MNHNY, CDR2 SVGAGI (reference sequence). This CDR3 is 17 amino acids long. V lost 5 bases and J lost 2, with 19 bases in between.

This clonotype was seen ten or more times. V is TRBV6-1 and J is TRBJ1-2, with D unresolved. The germline V gene encodes CDR1 MNHNS and CDR2 SASEGT. CDR3 length: 16 amino acids. V lost 1 base to trimming and J lost 4 bases, with 16 bases between them. The CDR3 DNA reads TGTGCCAGCAGTGAAGGACCGCTGGCCGGTGGCTATGGCTACACCTTC. Translated, it gives CASSEGPLAGGYGYTF.

This clonotype appeared a few times. The chain uses TRBV19 and TRBJ2-3; a weak D match, TRBD1 (5 bases). CDR1 and CDR2 from the germline V gene are LNHDA and SQIVND (reference sequence). The ends were cut back, 3 bases at V and 2 bases at J, with 12 bases in the middle. CDR3 length: 15 amino acids. The chain's CDR3 is CASSIDSRTTDTQYF. The CDR3 region has the DNA TGTGCCAGTAGTATCGACAGTCGAACCACAGATACGCAGTATTTT. Using reference TRBV19 and TRBJ2-3 for the parts outside the CDR3, the full variable domain is DGGITQSPKYLFRKEGQNVTLSCEQNLNHDAMYWYRQDPGQGLRLIYYSQIVNDFQKGDIAEGYSVSREKKESFPLTVTSAQKNPTAFYLCASSIDSRTTDTQYFGPGTRLTVL.

The J gene is TRBJ2-5, the V gene TRBV28; the D gene is possibly TRBD1 (5 bases). V lost 4 bases to trimming and J lost 2 bases, with 14 bases between them. Germline-derived CDR1 and CDR2 are MDHEN and SYDVKM. CDR3 length: 15 amino acids. CDR3: CASSSLPRQQETQYF. In nucleotides, the CDR3 is TGTGCCAGCAGTTCCCTTCCGCGACAGCAAGAGACCCAGTACTTC.

Comments on this clonotype: This may be a read error: a much more frequent sequence differs by one nucleotide. The chain carries TRBV25-1 and TRBJ1-1; a weak D match, TRBD1 (5 bases). V was trimmed by 7 bases and J by 7 bases, leaving 16 bases between them. The CDR3 sequence is 13 residues long. Germline V lookup: CDR1 MGHDK, CDR2 SYGVNS. CDR3 nucleotide sequence: TGTGCCAGCATTTACGTTGGGGACGGTGAAGCTTTCTTT. Encoded protein: CASIYVGDGEAFF.

Of note for this clonotype: A much larger clone is a single base away; this may be a read error. This sequence joins TRBV28 and TRBJ2-3; no definite D call. The CDR3 spans 16 residues. Trimming removed 3 bases from V and 1 base from J, with 14 bases in between. CDR1 is MDHEN, CDR2 SYDVKM, per germline. DNA of the CDR3: TGTGCCAGCAGTTTGTATAGAGGTGCTCGCACAGATACGCAGTATTTT. The encoded protein is CASSLYRGARTDTQYF. Full variable domain (outside the CDR3, taken from reference TRBV28 and TRBJ2-3): DVKVTQSSRYLVKRTGEKVFLECVQDMDHENMFWYRQDPGLGLRLIYFSYDVKMKEKGDIPEGYSVSREKKERFSLILESASTNQTSMYLCASSLYRGARTDTQYFGPGTRLTVL.

Concerning this clonotype itself: A much larger clone lies a single base off, so this may be a read error. V usage is TRBV20-1 and J usage is TRBJ2-5; no clear D gene. Trimming removed 7 bases from V and 11 bases from J, with 23 bases in between. The CDR3 runs to 13 residues. The germline V gene encodes CDR1 DFQATT and CDR2 SNEGSKA (reference sequence). In DNA, the CDR3 is TGCAGTGGAAGGGTCCCCCCCTACAATGAGCAGTACTTC. It specifies CSGRVPPYNEQYF.

This clonotype was observed once. The chain combines TRBV3-1 with TRBJ2-6; 12 nucleotides match TRBD1. This CDR3 is built from 19 residues. The germline V gene encodes CDR1 LGHDT and CDR2 YNNKEL (reference sequence). V trimming: 4 bases; J trimming: 2 bases; junction bases outside the gene matches: 9. As DNA, the CDR3 is TGTGCCAGCAGCCCCAGGGAGGGACAGGGGGCAACTGGGGCCAACGTCCTGACTTTC. It specifies CASSPREGQGATGANVLTF.

The J gene is TRBJ2-3, the V gene TRBV6-2 or TRBV6-3; 7 nucleotides line up with TRBD2. This CDR3 contains 16 residues. V was pared by 5 bases and J by 1 base, with 9 bases of the junction left unmatched. In germline, CDR1 is MNHEY, CDR2 SVGEGT. CDR3 bases: TGTGCCAGCAGTACCCGGGGTAGCGGGCGCACAGATACGCAGTATTTT. Translated, it gives CASSTRGSGRTDTQYF.

This chain links TRBV28 with TRBJ2-5, with 8 bases fitting TRBD2. The CDR3 totals 17 residues. The junction had 17 bases not matched to a gene; V was cut back by 6 bases and J by 5 bases. In germline, CDR1 is MDHEN, CDR2 SYDVKM. The CDR3: CASSTPPWREAPETQYF. The CDR3 bases are TGTGCCAGCAGCACACCTCCCTGGCGGGAGGCCCCCGAGACCCAGTACTTC. The complete variable domain, with remaining parts taken from reference TRBV28 and TRBJ2-5, reads DVKVTQSSRYLVKRTGEKVFLECVQDMDHENMFWYRQDPGLGLRLIYFSYDVKMKEKGDIPEGYSVSREKKERFSLILESASTNQTSMYLCASSTPPWREAPETQYFGPGTRLLVL.

This clonotype was detected ten times or more. The chain is built from TRBV15 and TRBJ2-3; maybe TRBD2 (7 bases). Germline V gene data show CDR1 as LNHNV and CDR2 as YYDKDF (reference sequence). The length of the CDR3 is 15 residues. Trimming removed 2 bases at V and 5 bases at J, with 14 bases between. The CDR3 nucleotides read TGTGCCACCAGCAGACCAAGGGGGGGGATAGATACGCAGTATTTT. Amino acid sequence: CATSRPRGGIDTQYF.